The T cell receptor (beta chain) described here comes from a study of blood T cell repertoires in COVID-19. Individuals aged 18 to 89 years were recruited from about two dozen US areas. Germline V gives CDR1 LNHNV, CDR2 YYDKDF (reference sequence). The CDR3 covers 15 residues. Trimming at V came to 5 bases and at J to 3 bases, leaving 7 bases not matched to a gene. Profiled with immunoSEQ multiplex PCR; TCRdb holds only in-frame clones, not every one. The data contain under 300,000 clones, approximately 84% of them singletons. This sequence originates from a middle-aged man who had recovered from COVID-19. The rearrangement joins TRBV15 to TRBJ1-5; 7 bases align to TRBD1. The specimen was PBMCs or T cells enriched from blood (not recorded which). This CDR3 is CATSLLRGNNQPQHF. The DNA for the CDR3 is TGTGCCACCAGCCTACTCAGGGGGAACAATCAGCCCCAGCATTTT. Full variable domain (outside the CDR3, taken from reference TRBV15 and TRBJ1-5): DAMVIQNPRYQVTQFGKPVTLSCSQTLNHNVMYWYQQKSSQAPKLLFHYYDKDFNNEADTPDNFQSRRPNTSFCFLDIRSPGLGDTAMYLCATSLLRGNNQPQHFGDGTRLSIL.